Included here is one T cell receptor (beta chain) sequence, with context. Antigen specificity is unknown. The CDR3 loop spans 14 amino acids. In germline, CDR1 is PRHDT, CDR2 FYEKMQ (reference sequence). This sample stems from a study of monozygotic twins with inflammatory bowel disease. Study-level points and caveats: Patients received differing immunosuppressive treatments, which may have added variability to their repertoires.

TCRdb reanalyzed the 5' RACE reads and collapses them to one entry per CDR3 protein, without DNA. The sample table includes 150,000 to 200,000 distinct CDR3 sequences. Sequencing was performed on blood. This rearrangement joins TRBV13 to TRBJ1-2. The TCR comes from a human donor with ulcerative colitis or Crohn's disease, or a healthy co-twin of an affected twin (not recorded which). CDR3 sequence: CASSIRGRGYGYTF.